The rows below give T cell receptor beta chains drawn from one sample of a study of high-grade serous ovarian cancer treatment subgroups. Here immunoSEQ multiplex PCR was the method, and the copy in TCRdb shows in-frame clones only, minus some. The sample comprises about 5,700 clones, roughly 66% of which are singletons, and approximately 14% rests with the top ten. Material for sequencing was tumor tissue. These receptors were collected from a human donor with high-grade serous ovarian cancer. CDR3s include the opening cysteine and the closing phenylalanine or tryptophan. The order of the fields is D gene, J gene, clone size, V gene, CDR3 protein, CDR3 DNA. A D gene is named only where the DNA matches it firmly. Size is stated for part of the rows, as once, few or many counts, or as a class when the clone is expanded.

>-|TRBJ1-1|-|TRBV18
CASSLGARNTEAFF
TGTGCCAGCTCACTAGGGGCAAGGAACACTGAAGCTTTCTTT
>TRBD1|TRBJ2-2|-|TRBV7-2
CASSLMGQGTTGELFF
TGTGCCAGCAGCTTAATGGGACAGGGTACTACCGGGGAGCTGTTTTTT
>-|TRBJ2-3|-|TRBV30
CAWGDGSSTDTQYF
TGTGCCTGGGGGGATGGGTCTAGCACAGATACGCAGTATTTT
>-|TRBJ2-1|-|TRBV7-9
CASSLGVGYNEQFF
TGTGCCAGCAGCTTAGGGGTAGGTTACAATGAGCAGTTCTTC
>-|TRBJ2-3|once|TRBV5-1
CASSFRGGGGSKADTQYF
TGCGCCAGCAGCTTCCGAGGGGGCGGGGGTTCTAAAGCAGATACGCAGTATTTT
>-|TRBJ1-5|-|TRBV10-3
CASSLRDGVPQHF
TGTGCCAGCAGCCTCAGGGACGGGGTGCCCCAGCATTTT
>-|TRBJ2-6|-|TRBV7-8
CASRSSGANVLTF
TGTGCCAGCCGGAGCTCTGGGGCCAACGTCCTGACTTTC
>-|TRBJ1-2|once|TRBV5-6
CASRGPGRVHGYTF
TGTGCCAGCAGGGGGCCGGGGCGAGTCCATGGCTACACCTTC
>-|TRBJ1-1|few|TRBV9
CASSVATSTEAFF
TGTGCCAGCAGCGTAGCTACGAGTACTGAAGCTTTCTTT
>TRBD1|TRBJ1-2|-|TRBV6-5
CASRGQGMVYGYTF
TGTGCCAGCAGGGGACAGGGGATGGTCTATGGCTACACCTTC
>-|TRBJ1-2|-|TRBV5-6
CASSLDLQGSAYGYTF
TGTGCCAGCAGCTTGGACCTACAGGGTAGCGCCTATGGCTACACCTTC
>-|TRBJ1-1|-|TRBV6-5
CASRYGTNTEAFF
TGTGCCAGCAGGTACGGAACAAACACTGAAGCTTTCTTT
>-|TRBJ1-1|large|TRBV9
CASSGGTNEAFF
TGTGCCAGCAGCGGAGGGACGAATGAAGCTTTCTTT
>-|TRBJ1-2|-|TRBV4-3
CASSRGAGYGYTF
TGCGCCAGCAGCCGCGGGGCGGGCTATGGCTACACCTTC
>-|TRBJ1-1|-|TRBV5-8
CASSLVKEAELMNTEAFF
TGTGCCAGCAGCTTAGTGAAAGAGGCGGAGCTTATGAACACTGAAGCTTTCTTT
>-|TRBJ2-2|-|TRBV14
CASSTIRHTGELFF
TGTGCCAGCAGTACTATACGTCACACCGGGGAGCTGTTTTTT
>-|TRBJ2-6|once|TRBV28
CASYPSLGSGANVLTF
TGTGCCAGTTACCCCTCACTTGGCTCTGGGGCCAACGTCCTGACTTTC
>-|TRBJ1-4|-|TRBV20-1
CSAREGQLFF
TGCAGTGCGAGAGAGGGTCAACTGTTTTTT
>-|TRBJ1-2|few|TRBV5-4
CASSTDGGWGYTF
TGTGCCAGCAGCACGGACGGGGGGTGGGGCTACACCTTC
>-|TRBJ1-1|-|TRBV7-2
CASSLEHNTEAFF
TGTGCCAGCAGCTTAGAACACAACACTGAAGCTTTCTTT
>-|TRBJ2-2|few|TRBV5-1
CASSLAVGSHGELFF
TGCGCCAGCAGCTTGGCCGTAGGGAGCCACGGGGAGCTGTTTTTT
>-|TRBJ1-4|-|TRBV6-6
CASRTREKLFF
TGTGCCAGCAGGACGAGGGAAAAACTGTTTTTT
>-|TRBJ1-2|-|TRBV7-2
CASSALDSSPDYGYTF
TGTGCCAGCAGCGCGTTGGACAGTTCCCCGGATTATGGCTACACCTTC
>-|TRBJ1-2|-|TRBV7-2
CASSFAGTIGYGYTF
TGTGCCAGCAGCTTTGCCGGGACAATAGGCTATGGCTACACCTTC
>TRBD2|TRBJ2-3|-|TRBV2
CASSENLAGAWDTQYF
TGTGCCAGCAGTGAAAATTTAGCGGGGGCCTGGGATACGCAGTATTTT
>-|TRBJ2-1|-|TRBV19
CASSSQVGTYNEQFF
TGTGCCAGTAGTTCCCAAGTAGGGACCTACAATGAGCAGTTCTTC
>TRBD1|TRBJ2-4|-|TRBV11-3
CASSSGQGPKNIQYF
TGTGCCAGCAGCTCGGGACAGGGGCCCAAAAACATTCAGTACTTC
>-|TRBJ1-5|few|TRBV6-6
CASRTNLQGVHQPQHF
TGTGCCAGCAGGACTAATTTACAGGGTGTCCATCAGCCCCAGCATTTT
>-|TRBJ2-7|-|TRBV6-5
CASIGGSTYEQYF
TGTGCCAGCATAGGTGGGTCTACCTACGAGCAGTACTTC
>-|TRBJ2-3|-|TRBV15
CATSMIGGQTISDTQYF
TGTGCCACCAGCATGATCGGCGGACAGACAATTTCAGATACGCAGTATTTT
>-|TRBJ2-1|-|TRBV6-5
CASKYSEDVYNEQFF
TGTGCCAGCAAGTATTCGGAGGATGTTTACAATGAGCAGTTCTTC
>-|TRBJ1-2|-|TRBV5-1
CASSLDQMQGGGYTF
TGCGCCAGCAGCTTGGATCAAATGCAGGGTGGTGGCTACACCTTC
>-|TRBJ1-4|-|TRBV7-2
CASSLEAGVGEKLFF
TGTGCCAGCAGCTTAGAGGCCGGGGTTGGCGAAAAACTGTTTTTT
>-|TRBJ1-4|-|TRBV10-3
CAISPTGTNEKLFF
TGTGCCATCAGTCCGACAGGTACTAATGAAAAACTGTTTTTT
>TRBD1|TRBJ1-1|-|TRBV30
CAFPPRQGLTSMNTEAFF
TGTGCCTTCCCCCCGAGACAGGGTTTGACATCGATGAACACTGAAGCTTTCTTT
>TRBD1|TRBJ1-4|once|TRBV4-3
CASSGNRGTNEKLFF
TGCGCCAGCAGCGGGAACAGGGGGACTAATGAAAAACTGTTTTTT
>-|TRBJ2-7|-|TRBV5-1
CASSLAAGGGYEQYF
TGCGCCAGCAGCTTGGCCGCAGGGGGGGGTTACGAGCAGTACTTC
>-|TRBJ1-1|once|TRBV9
CASSVGTAPNTEAFF
TGTGCCAGCAGCGTAGGGACAGCCCCGAACACTGAAGCTTTCTTT
>TRBD1|TRBJ2-5|-|TRBV7-9
CASSPDRGRGETQYF
TGTGCCAGCAGCCCGGACAGGGGGAGAGGAGAGACCCAGTACTTC
>-|TRBJ2-5|-|TRBV6-6
CASSYGVSGQETQYF
TGTGCCAGCAGTTATGGCGTGAGTGGGCAAGAGACCCAGTACTTC
>-|TRBJ2-7|medium-sized|TRBV27
CASGRGSGSVYEQYF
TGTGCCAGCGGTCGAGGGTCAGGATCTGTCTACGAGCAGTACTTC
>TRBD1|TRBJ1-2|-|TRBV6-1
CASSEPRDRRNYGYTF
TGTGCCAGCAGTGAACCGAGGGACAGACGAAACTATGGCTACACCTTC
>TRBD2|TRBJ2-3|-|TRBV6-6
CASRIAGPQDTQYF
TGTGCCAGCAGGATAGCGGGGCCTCAAGATACGCAGTATTTT
>-|TRBJ2-3|-|TRBV7-8
CASSQGPLSTDTQYF
TGTGCCAGCAGCCAGGGACCCCTAAGCACAGATACGCAGTATTTT
>-|TRBJ1-4|few|TRBV7-9
CASSFSINEKLFF
TGTGCCAGCAGCTTTAGTATCAATGAAAAACTGTTTTTT
>-|TRBJ1-1|once|TRBV5-6
CASSLGYYSSGNTEAFF
TGTGCCAGCAGCTTGGGATATTACTCCTCAGGGAACACTGAAGCTTTCTTT
>TRBD1|TRBJ2-3|once|TRBV11-2
CASSLRDSNTQYF
TGTGCCAGCAGCTTACGGGACAGCAATACGCAGTATTTT
>-|TRBJ2-3|-|TRBV7-2
CASSSRIADTQYF
TGTGCCAGCAGCTCCCGAATAGCAGATACGCAGTATTTT
>TRBD1|TRBJ1-5|-|TRBV27
CASSPTGGGQPQHF
TGTGCCAGCAGTCCCACAGGGGGAGGTCAGCCCCAGCATTTT
>-|TRBJ2-1|-|TRBV11-3
CASSSPRENEQFF
TGTGCCAGCAGCTCCCCCCGGGAAAATGAGCAGTTCTTC
>-|TRBJ1-2|medium-sized|TRBV5-8
CASSFTYGYTF
TGTGCCAGCAGCTTTACCTATGGCTACACCTTC
>TRBD2|TRBJ2-1|-|TRBV2
CASARTSGTNEQFF
TGTGCCAGCGCTAGGACTAGCGGAACCAATGAGCAGTTCTTC
>TRBD1|TRBJ1-4|-|TRBV11-2
CASSPRTGGVHGEKLFF
TGTGCCAGCAGCCCTCGGACAGGGGGGGTTCATGGGGAAAAACTGTTTTTT
>-|TRBJ1-2|-|TRBV7-9
CASSLGQGGNNGYTF
TGTGCCAGCAGCTTAGGGCAGGGAGGTAACAATGGCTACACCTTC
>-|TRBJ1-1|once|TRBV2
CASTIPDKPGRAFF
TGTGCCAGCACTATACCCGACAAGCCCGGGAGAGCTTTCTTT
>-|TRBJ2-2|few|TRBV5-1
CASSFTDGELFF
TGCGCCAGCAGCTTTACTGACGGGGAGCTGTTTTTT
>-|TRBJ1-2|medium-sized|TRBV19
CASSFLGEDYGYTF
TGTGCCAGTAGTTTCCTCGGGGAGGACTATGGCTACACCTTC
>TRBD2|TRBJ2-3|once|TRBV7-2
CASSLQARGGDTQYF
TGTGCCAGCAGCTTACAGGCGCGGGGGGGAGATACGCAGTATTTT
>TRBD1|TRBJ1-1|-|TRBV7-2
CASSTSGTEWNTEAFF
TGTGCCAGCAGCACAAGCGGGACAGAGTGGAACACTGAAGCTTTCTTT